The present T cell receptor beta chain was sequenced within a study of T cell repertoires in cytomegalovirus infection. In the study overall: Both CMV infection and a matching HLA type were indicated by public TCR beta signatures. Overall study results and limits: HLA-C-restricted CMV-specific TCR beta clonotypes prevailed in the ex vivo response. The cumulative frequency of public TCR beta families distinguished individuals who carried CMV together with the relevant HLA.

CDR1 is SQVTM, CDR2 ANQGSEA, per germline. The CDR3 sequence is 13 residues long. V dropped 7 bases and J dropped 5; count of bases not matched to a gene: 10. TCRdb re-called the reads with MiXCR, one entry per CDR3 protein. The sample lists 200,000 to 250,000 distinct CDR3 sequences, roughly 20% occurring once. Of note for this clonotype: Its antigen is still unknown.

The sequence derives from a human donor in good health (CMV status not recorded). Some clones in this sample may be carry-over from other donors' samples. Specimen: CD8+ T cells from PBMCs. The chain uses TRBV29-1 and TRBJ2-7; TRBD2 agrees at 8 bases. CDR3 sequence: CSANGGAKNEQYF. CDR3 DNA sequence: TGCAGCGCCAACGGGGGGGCAAAGAACGAGCAGTACTTC.